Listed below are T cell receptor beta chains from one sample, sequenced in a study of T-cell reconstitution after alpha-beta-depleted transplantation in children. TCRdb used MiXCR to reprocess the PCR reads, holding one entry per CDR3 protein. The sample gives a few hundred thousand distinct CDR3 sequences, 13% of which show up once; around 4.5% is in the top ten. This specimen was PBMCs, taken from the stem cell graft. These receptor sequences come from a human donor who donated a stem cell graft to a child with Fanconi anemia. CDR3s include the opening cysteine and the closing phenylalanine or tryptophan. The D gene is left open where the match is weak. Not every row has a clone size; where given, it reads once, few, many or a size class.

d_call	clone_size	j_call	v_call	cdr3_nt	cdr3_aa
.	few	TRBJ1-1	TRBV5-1	TGCGCCAGCAGGGTTACCGGGACCGTGAACACTGAAGCTTTCTTT	CASRVTGTVNTEAFF
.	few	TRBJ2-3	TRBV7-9	TGTGCCAGCAGCTTCCTTCGTATTTCAGATACGCAGTATTTT	CASSFLRISDTQYF
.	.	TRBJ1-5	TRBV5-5	TGTGCCTCCGCGACAGGAGGTCAGCCCCAGCATTTT	CASATGGQPQHF
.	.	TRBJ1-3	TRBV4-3	TGCGCCAGCAGTCTTTCGCGTAATTTTGGAGGAAACACCATATATTTT	CASSLSRNFGGNTIYF
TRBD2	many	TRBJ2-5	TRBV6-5	TGTGCCAGCAGTTACTCCGGGGGGGGCCCCCAAGAGACCCAGTACTTC	CASSYSGGGPQETQYF
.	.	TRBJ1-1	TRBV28	TGTGCCAGCAGTCAAGACACCTACACTGAAGCTTTCTTT	CASSQDTYTEAFF
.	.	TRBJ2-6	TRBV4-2	TGTGCCAGCAGCCAAGAACTGCCAGGAAGGGTTCTGGGGGCCAACGTCCTGACTTTC	CASSQELPGRVLGANVLTF
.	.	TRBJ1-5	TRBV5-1	TGCGCCAGCAGCTTACTTCCGGGTAACAATCAGCCCCAGCATTTT	CASSLLPGNNQPQHF
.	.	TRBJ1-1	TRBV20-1	TGCAGTGCTAGAGGTCAGGATTTGAACACTGAAGCTTTCTTT	CSARGQDLNTEAFF
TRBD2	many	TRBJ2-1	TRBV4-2	TGTGCCAGCAGCCACCCGGGACTAGCGGGGAATGAGCAGTTCTTC	CASSHPGLAGNEQFF
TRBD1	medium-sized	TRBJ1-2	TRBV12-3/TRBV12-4	TGTGCCAGCAGTTCCGCCGGGACAGGCAGTGGCTACACCTTC	CASSSAGTGSGYTF
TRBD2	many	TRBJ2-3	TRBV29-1	TGCAGCGTAATAGAGCGGGGCAGCACAGATACGCAGTATTTT	CSVIERGSTDTQYF
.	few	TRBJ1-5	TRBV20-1	TGCAGTGCTAGAGATCCCAGGGGTAATGAGCCCCAGCATTTT	CSARDPRGNEPQHF
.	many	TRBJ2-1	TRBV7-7	TGTGCTAGCAGCTTAGCGGAAGGTAATGAGCAGTTCTTC	CASSLAEGNEQFF
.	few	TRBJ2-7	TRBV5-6	TGTGCCAGCAGCTTGCCCGCGTTAACATTATGGGACTTC	CASSLPALTLWDF
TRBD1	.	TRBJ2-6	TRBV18	TGTGCCAGCTCAGAACGGGACAGGGCTTCAATCTCTGGGGCCAACGTCCTGACTTTC	CASSERDRASISGANVLTF
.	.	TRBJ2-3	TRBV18	TGTGCCAGCTCACCACAAAATACGCAGTATTTT	CASSPQNTQYF
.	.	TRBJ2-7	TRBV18	TGTGCCAGCTCCATCGATCGGACCTACGAGCAGTACTTC	CASSIDRTYEQYF
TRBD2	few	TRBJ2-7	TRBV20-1	TGCAGTGCTAGGGGGACTAGCGGGGTCTACGAGCAGTACTTC	CSARGTSGVYEQYF
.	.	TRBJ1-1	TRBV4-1	TGCGCCAGCAGCTCGGTTTTGGACACTGAAGCTTTCTTT	CASSSVLDTEAFF
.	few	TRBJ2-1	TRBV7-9	TGTGCCAGCAGCTTAGCGCCGGCAGGTGGGAAGAATGAGCAGTTCTTC	CASSLAPAGGKNEQFF
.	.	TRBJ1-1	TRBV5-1	TGCGCCAGCAGCCGTTCGGCCTCGAACACTGAAGCTTTCTTT	CASSRSASNTEAFF
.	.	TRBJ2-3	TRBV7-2	TGTGCCAGCAGCTTAAAGGCCCTTGGCACAGATACGCAGTATTTT	CASSLKALGTDTQYF
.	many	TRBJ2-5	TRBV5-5	TGTGCCAGCAGCCCGTCGACAGGCGAGACCCAGTACTTC	CASSPSTGETQYF
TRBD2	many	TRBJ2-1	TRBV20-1	TGCAGTGCCTTGGGACTAGCGGGGGGCTCCTACAATGAGCAGTTCTTC	CSALGLAGGSYNEQFF
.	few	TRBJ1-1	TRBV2	TGTGCCAGCAGTTGGACACAACTCATGAACACTGAAGCTTTCTTT	CASSWTQLMNTEAFF
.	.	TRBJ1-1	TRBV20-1	TGCCGCTGTCGACGCATGAACACTGAAGCTTTCTTT	CRCRRMNTEAFF
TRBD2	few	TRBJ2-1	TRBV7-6	TGTGCCAGCAGCTTAGCCTCTGCGGGGGGGCGCTCAAGAAGATACAATGAGCAGTTCTTC	CASSLASAGGRSRRYNEQFF
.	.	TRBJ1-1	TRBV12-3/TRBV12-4	TGTGCCAGCAGACCCCAAAGGGGATACACTGAAGCTTTCTTT	CASRPQRGYTEAFF
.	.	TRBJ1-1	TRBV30	TGTGCCTGGATCCAAGGAGGGGTAGGGGCTGAAGCTTTCTTT	CAWIQGGVGAEAFF
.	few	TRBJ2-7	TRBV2	TGTGCCAGCAGTGATGCAGGGACCTACGAGCAGTACTTC	CASSDAGTYEQYF
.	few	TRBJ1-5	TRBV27	TGTGCCAGCAGTTTAGATACAGGGTATCAGCCCCAGCATTTT	CASSLDTGYQPQHF
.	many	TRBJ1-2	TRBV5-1	TGCGCCAGCAGCGTCACCCCGGGAGGGGACTATGGCTACACCTTC	CASSVTPGGDYGYTF
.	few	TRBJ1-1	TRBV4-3	TGCGCCAGCAGCCAAGATTGGGCGGGAGAGAACACTGAAGCTTTCTTT	CASSQDWAGENTEAFF
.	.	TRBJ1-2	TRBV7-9	TGTGCCAGCAGCTTAGGGGCGGGAAACTATGGCTACACCTTC	CASSLGAGNYGYTF
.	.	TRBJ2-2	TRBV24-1	TGTGCCACCATTTATCCCGGGACGGGAAGCGGGGAGCTGTTTTTT	CATIYPGTGSGELFF
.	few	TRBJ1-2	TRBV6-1	TGTGCCAGCAGTCGATCTATAGCGGGAAGCGGTGGCTACACCTTC	CASSRSIAGSGGYTF